These T cell receptor beta chains were read from a single sample in a study of blood T cell repertoires in COVID-19. Libraries were prepared by immunoSEQ multiplex PCR; TCRdb keeps only in-frame clonotypes and omits some of them. The profile shows approximately 130,000 clones, less than 90% of them singletons. The sequenced sample consisted of PBMCs or T cells enriched from blood (not recorded which). These receptors were taken from a young man who had recovered from COVID-19. Both conserved end residues are part of each CDR3. D genes are given only for firm matches. For some rows the clone size is stated as once, few or many, or as a class when expanded; others skip it.

clone_size: -
d_call: -
j_call: TRBJ1-1
v_call: TRBV20-1
cdr3_nt: TGCAGTGCTAGTTTCGAGGGTTGGGGCACTGAAGCTTTCTTT
cdr3_aa: CSASFEGWGTEAFF

clone_size: -
d_call: TRBD1
j_call: TRBJ1-2
v_call: TRBV7-8
cdr3_nt: TGTGCCAGCAGCCCCTTGACAGGGGGAGGAATTAACTATGGCTACACCTTC
cdr3_aa: CASSPLTGGGINYGYTF

clone_size: -
d_call: -
j_call: TRBJ2-7
v_call: TRBV3-1/TRBV3-2
cdr3_nt: TGTGCCAGCAGCCCTCGGGACGCCCGGGGGAACGAGCAGTACTTC
cdr3_aa: CASSPRDARGNEQYF

clone_size: -
d_call: -
j_call: TRBJ1-5
v_call: TRBV28
cdr3_nt: TGTGCCAGCACCCGGGGAGTGGGCAATCAGCCCCAGCATTTT
cdr3_aa: CASTRGVGNQPQHF

clone_size: -
d_call: TRBD2
j_call: TRBJ2-7
v_call: TRBV3-1/TRBV3-2
cdr3_nt: TGTGCCAGCAGCCAGGCGGGGGTAGCGGCAGTTGAGCAGTACTTC
cdr3_aa: CASSQAGVAAVEQYF

clone_size: -
d_call: -
j_call: TRBJ2-3
v_call: TRBV12-3/TRBV12-4
cdr3_nt: TGTGCCAGCAGTTTAGCCCCGTTAGATACGCAGTATTTT
cdr3_aa: CASSLAPLDTQYF

clone_size: -
d_call: TRBD2
j_call: TRBJ2-1
v_call: TRBV19
cdr3_nt: TGTGCCAGTAGTATCGCGGGGGGAAGCTCCTACAATGAGCAGTTCTTC
cdr3_aa: CASSIAGGSSYNEQFF

clone_size: -
d_call: TRBD1
j_call: TRBJ1-2
v_call: TRBV9
cdr3_nt: TGTGCCAGCGGCTCTCCTAACAGGGGGCGTTCTGGCTACACCTTC
cdr3_aa: CASGSPNRGRSGYTF

clone_size: -
d_call: -
j_call: TRBJ2-1
v_call: TRBV3-1/TRBV3-2
cdr3_nt: TGTGCCAGCAGTCAACAAGCTTCAGGGGTTGGTCGAGATGAGCAGTTCTTC
cdr3_aa: CASSQQASGVGRDEQFF

clone_size: -
d_call: -
j_call: TRBJ1-1
v_call: TRBV7-2
cdr3_nt: TGTGCCAGCAGCTTAGGCCGGGTAAACACTGAAGCTTTCTTT
cdr3_aa: CASSLGRVNTEAFF

clone_size: -
d_call: -
j_call: TRBJ2-3
v_call: TRBV7-8
cdr3_nt: TGTGCCAGCAGCTTAGCTGGGGGACTTCTCACAGATACGCAGTATTTT
cdr3_aa: CASSLAGGLLTDTQYF

clone_size: -
d_call: -
j_call: TRBJ1-1
v_call: TRBV14
cdr3_nt: TGTGCCAGCAGCCTCTCAACCGGGGTACCTGCTTTCTTT
cdr3_aa: CASSLSTGVPAFF

clone_size: once
d_call: -
j_call: TRBJ2-2
v_call: TRBV5-5
cdr3_nt: TGTGCCAGCAGCTTGGTAGCGGCAACCACCGGGGAGCTGTTTTTT
cdr3_aa: CASSLVAATTGELFF

clone_size: -
d_call: -
j_call: TRBJ2-6
v_call: TRBV2
cdr3_nt: TGTGCCAGCACGGCGGGCCGGGGCTCTGGGGCCAACGTCCTGACTTTC
cdr3_aa: CASTAGRGSGANVLTF

clone_size: -
d_call: TRBD2
j_call: TRBJ2-1
v_call: TRBV5-1
cdr3_nt: TGCGCCAGCAGCTTTAGGACTAGCGGGGGGGTCTCCTACAATGAGCAGTTCTTC
cdr3_aa: CASSFRTSGGVSYNEQFF

clone_size: once
d_call: -
j_call: TRBJ1-2
v_call: TRBV6-5
cdr3_nt: TGTGCCAGCAGTTACACCACGGGGGGCACCCTCTATGGCTACACCTTC
cdr3_aa: CASSYTTGGTLYGYTF

clone_size: -
d_call: TRBD2
j_call: TRBJ2-3
v_call: TRBV11-3
cdr3_nt: TGTGCCAGCAGCTTAACCGGCGGAGCGGGAGACACAGATACGCAGTATTTT
cdr3_aa: CASSLTGGAGDTDTQYF

clone_size: -
d_call: -
j_call: TRBJ2-7
v_call: TRBV2
cdr3_nt: TGTGCCAGCAGGGCGGACATCTCCTACGAGCAGTACTTC
cdr3_aa: CASRADISYEQYF